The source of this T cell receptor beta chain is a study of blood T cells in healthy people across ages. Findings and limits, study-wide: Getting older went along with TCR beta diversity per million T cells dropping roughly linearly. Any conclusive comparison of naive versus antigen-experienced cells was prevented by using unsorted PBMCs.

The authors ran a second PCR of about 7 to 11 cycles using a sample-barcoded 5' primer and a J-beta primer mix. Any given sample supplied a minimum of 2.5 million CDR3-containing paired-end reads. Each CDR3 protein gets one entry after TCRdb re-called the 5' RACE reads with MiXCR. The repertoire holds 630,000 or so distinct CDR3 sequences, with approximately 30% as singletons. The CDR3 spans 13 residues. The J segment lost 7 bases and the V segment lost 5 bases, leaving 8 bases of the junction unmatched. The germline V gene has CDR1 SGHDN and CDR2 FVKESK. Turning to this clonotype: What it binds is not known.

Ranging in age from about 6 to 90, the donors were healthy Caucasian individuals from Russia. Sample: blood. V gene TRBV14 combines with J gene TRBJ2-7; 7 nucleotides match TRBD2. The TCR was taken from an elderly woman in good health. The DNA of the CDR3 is TGTGCCAGCAGCACCCAACTCGGGGGGGAGCAGTACTTC. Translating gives CASSTQLGGEQYF.